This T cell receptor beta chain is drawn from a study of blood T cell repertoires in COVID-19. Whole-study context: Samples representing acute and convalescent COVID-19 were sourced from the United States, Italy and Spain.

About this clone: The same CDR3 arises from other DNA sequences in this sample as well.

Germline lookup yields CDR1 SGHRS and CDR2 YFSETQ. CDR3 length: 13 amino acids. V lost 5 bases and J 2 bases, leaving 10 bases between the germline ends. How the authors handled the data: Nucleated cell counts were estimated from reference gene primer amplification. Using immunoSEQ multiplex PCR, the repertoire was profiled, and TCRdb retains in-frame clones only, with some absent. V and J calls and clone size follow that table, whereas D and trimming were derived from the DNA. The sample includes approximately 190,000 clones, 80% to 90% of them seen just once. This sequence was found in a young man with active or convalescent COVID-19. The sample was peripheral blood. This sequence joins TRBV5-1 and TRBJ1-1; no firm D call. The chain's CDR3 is CASRGEGNTEAFF. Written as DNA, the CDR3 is TGCGCCAGCAGAGGTGAGGGAAACACTGAAGCTTTCTTT.